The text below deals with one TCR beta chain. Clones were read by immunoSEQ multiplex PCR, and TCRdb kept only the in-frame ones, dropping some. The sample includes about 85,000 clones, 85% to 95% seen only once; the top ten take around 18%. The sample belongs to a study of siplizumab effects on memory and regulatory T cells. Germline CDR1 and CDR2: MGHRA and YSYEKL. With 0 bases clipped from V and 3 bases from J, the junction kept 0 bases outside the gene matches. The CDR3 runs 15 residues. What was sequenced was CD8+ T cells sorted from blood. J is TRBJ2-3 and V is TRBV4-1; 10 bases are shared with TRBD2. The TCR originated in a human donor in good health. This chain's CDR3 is CASSQETSGTDTQYF. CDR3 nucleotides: TGCGCCAGCAGCCAAGAGACTAGCGGGACAGATACGCAGTATTTT.